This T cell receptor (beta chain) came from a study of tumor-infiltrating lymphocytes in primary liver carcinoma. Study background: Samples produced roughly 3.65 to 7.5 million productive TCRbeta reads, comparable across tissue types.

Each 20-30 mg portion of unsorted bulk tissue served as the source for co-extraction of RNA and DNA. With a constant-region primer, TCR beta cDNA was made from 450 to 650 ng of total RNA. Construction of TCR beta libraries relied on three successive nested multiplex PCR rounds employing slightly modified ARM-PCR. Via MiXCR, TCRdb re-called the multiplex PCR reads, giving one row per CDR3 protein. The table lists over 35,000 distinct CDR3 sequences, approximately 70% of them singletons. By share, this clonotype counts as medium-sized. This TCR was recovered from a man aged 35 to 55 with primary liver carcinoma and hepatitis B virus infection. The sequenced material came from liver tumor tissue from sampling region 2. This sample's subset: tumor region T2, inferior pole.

CDR3 bases: TGTGCCAGCAGCTTATACCCGGGGGTAGCGGCACAAGAGACCCAGTACTTC. Residues: CASSLYPGVAAQETQYF. This sequence joins TRBV11-2 and TRBJ2-5; D is possibly TRBD2 (6 bases). The germline gives CDR1 SGHAT, CDR2 FQNNGV. The ends were cut back, 2 bases at V and 2 bases at J, with 18 bases in the middle. There are 17 residues in the CDR3.